This T cell receptor beta chain was recorded in a study of shared clonotypes between healthy human individuals (dated by TCRdb to the early 2020s). General notes on the study: The cohort comprised two women and a few men aged 18 to 49 years. For each donor, three plates each were used for CD4 naive and CD4 memory, two plates were used for CD8 naive, and one plate was used for CD8 memory. To estimate repertoire size and how much clonotypes are shared between individuals, the study performed deep sequencing of blood TCR repertoires from five healthy adults. Libraries were prepared and TCR repertoires were sequenced by different laboratories using diverse techniques, in order to increase sequencing depth and limit assay-specific biases. Per donor, leukapheresis produced somewhere between about 0.9 and 10 billion PBMCs.

Donors were healthy HIV-negative adults with no recently reported acute infections or vaccinations. Only Caucasian adults living in Nashville, Tennessee, USA were represented among the donors. CD4+ T cells were enriched by magnetic negative selection; naive cells were then positively selected on CD45RA, and the negative fraction formed the memory subset. After blood collection by leukapheresis, PBMCs were isolated using Ficoll-Histopaque density gradient centrifugation and then cryopreserved in the vapor phase of liquid nitrogen. Analytical flow cytometry was used to check the purity and quantity of every magnetically sorted T cell population. Genomic DNA was isolated from each sorted fraction and quantified by UV absorbance on a Nanodrop 2000c. The germline V gene (reference sequence) gives CDR1 as SEHNR and CDR2 as FQNEAQ. The CDR3 has 14 amino acids, counting the end cysteine and phenylalanine. Only the CDR3 DNA is retained, 42 bases long and in frame from the first base. V and J lose 1 base and 5 bases, and a span of 11 bases separates them.

About this clone: Its specific antigen is unknown. No base-level quality is on record; no much larger clone is a single base apart.

Overall study outcomes, separate from this receptor: Because the study included a small number of donors, the genetic and exposure-history diversity represented was limited. Only blood was sampled, and tissue TCR repertoires likely differ from those in blood. About 5% of naive CD4, 3.5% of naive CD8, roughly 2.4% of memory CD4, and about 0.4% of memory CD8 clonotypes were shared across a few donors. Higher generation probabilities were observed for clonotypes shared by all four sorted-subset donors than for non-shared clonotypes. Pairwise subsampling led to the expectation that sequencing depth would affect the degree of clonotype sharing among donors. Naive subsets generally had larger estimated clonotype richness than memory subsets. Even with the large sequencing depth, rarefaction of the sorted-subset datasets indicated that sequencing was incomplete.

Using the deep immunoSEQ assay, multiplex PCR amplified TCR CDR3 regions from genomic DNA. Extracted genomic DNA from each cell subset was distributed evenly across all wells of several immunoSEQ 96-well plates, and each plate was treated as a replicate. For sorted subsets, about 200 ng genomic DNA, equal to 30,000 to 35,000 T cell genomes, was loaded into each replicate PCR. Purified libraries were measured with a Qubit 3.0 fluorometer, size-checked on a Bioanalyzer 2100, and measured again with the KAPA Library Quantification kit. A separate single-read 150-cycle Illumina NextSeq 550 flow cell was used to sequence each immunoSEQ 96-well plate. The authors' analysis ran thus. Because the immunoSEQ output included only junctional sequences and no quality scores, the filtering could not be the same as the filtering used for full-length reads. Sequences were annotated with PyIR, a Python wrapper for IgBLAST v1.9, using IMGT germline references to assign V/J genes and CDR3. Any read was removed if the V/J assignment was weak (E-value above 1e-6), the CDR3 was missing, or the read contained stop codons, out-of-frame junctions, or ambiguous translated residues. V3J clonotypes were defined by identical inferred V gene, J gene, and CDR3 amino acid sequence. Percentage overlap between repertoires was computed as shared unique clonotypes divided by the size of the smaller repertoire. RTK rarefaction, the Chao1 estimator, and Recon v2.1 estimates of unobserved clonotypes were used to assess repertoire richness. For all TCRbeta clonotypes obtained by the gDNA method from a few donors, generation probabilities were computed with OLGA. TCRdb took this table from immuneACCESS and kept in-frame rearrangements with V and J called. Such tables lack part of the clones; where checked against another copy, unresolved V genes explain under half of the gap, and the rest is unexplained. V, J and clone size were drawn from that table, and D and trimming were deduced from the DNA. Present in this sample are about 340,000 clones, 70% to 75% of which were seen just once. 8.5% to 12% of the sample is in the top ten clones.

Sequenced sample: memory CD4+ T cells sorted from blood. The intended sense of this specimen's cell subset or site label: CD45RA-negative fraction. This receptor was obtained from a man between 25 and 39 years old in good health. Recombination connected TRBV7-9 to TRBJ1-1; no confident D gene assignment can be made. The nucleotides read TGTGCCAGCAGCTTAGGTTTTATTCGGACTGAAGCTTTCTTT. This is translated as CASSLGFIRTEAFF.